Following are 28 T cell receptor beta chains from one sample sequenced in a study of response to subunit inactivated influenza vaccine. MiXCR, applied by TCRdb to the RT-PCR reads, yields one record per CDR3 protein. The sample has 600,000 to 850,000 distinct CDR3 sequences, about 14% seen once. Specimen: PBMCs from blood, collected approximately 15 days before vaccination. The origin of the receptors is a man in his fifties or sixties who received an inactivated influenza vaccine.

The chain links TRBV6-1 to TRBJ1-2; 7 bases line up with TRBD1. Germline CDR1 and CDR2: MNHNS and SASEGT. CDR3 size: 15 residues. J lost 3 bases, V lost 4 bases, and 8 bases had no gene match. CDR3 coding DNA: TGTGCCAGCAGTGTTTCGACAGGGATTTACTATGGCTACACCTTC. Translated: CASSVSTGIYYGYTF.

The CDR3 sequence is CASSQDFSSGVADTQYF. CDR3 bases: TGTGCCAGCAGCCAAGATTTTTCCAGCGGGGTGGCAGATACGCAGTATTTT. The chain couples TRBV4-2 to TRBJ2-3; 7 bases map to TRBD2. This CDR3 has 17 residues. Losses at the gene ends were 0 bases for V and 4 bases for J; bases not matched to a gene: 10. Germline CDR1 is LGHNA and CDR2 is YNFKEQ.

This clonotype was picked up a small number of times. The chain joins TRBV24-1 to TRBJ1-1, with TRBD1 matching over 7 bases. Per germline, CDR1 KGHDR and CDR2 SFDVKD. Unmatched junction bases numbered 2, after V lost 7 bases and J lost 1 base. This CDR3 comprises 13 residues. CDR3 region: CATRAGGNTEAFF. The CDR3 coding sequence is TGTGCCACCAGAGCAGGGGGGAACACTGAAGCTTTCTTT.

This clonotype was observed many times. This chain connects TRBV4-3 to TRBJ2-7, with 7 bases aligning to TRBD1. The germline V gene encodes CDR1 LGHNA and CDR2 YSLEER. This CDR3 contains 16 residues. V lost 2 bases to trimming and J lost 3 bases; unmatched junction nucleotides: 10. CDR3 DNA sequence: TGCGCCAGCAGCCAATTAACAGGGGTGGGATTCTACGAGCAGTACTTC. It translates to CASSQLTGVGFYEQYF.

The genes are TRBV30 and TRBJ2-7; possible D gene TRBD1, 6 bases. The V gene's germline CDR1 is GTSNPN and CDR2 SVGIG (reference sequence). The CDR3 covers 11 residues. V lost 3 bases and J lost 7, with 10 bases in between. The DNA for the CDR3 is TGTGCCTGGAGCGTAGGGGGAGAGCAGTACTTC. Protein product: CAWSVGGEQYF.

This clonotype was found many times. This chain connects TRBV2 to TRBJ2-1; 8 bases are a match to TRBD1. Germline V CDR1 and CDR2: SNHLY, FYNNEI. The CDR3 has 13 amino acids. V dropped 5 bases and J dropped 9; count of bases not matched to a gene: 6. Written as DNA, the CDR3 is TGTGCCAGCAGTTTACGGACAGGGCTTGAGCAGTTCTTC. As protein: CASSLRTGLEQFF.

This clonotype appeared a few times. The chain joins TRBV12-3 or TRBV12-4 to TRBJ2-3, with 10 bases matching TRBD2. This CDR3 has 17 residues. The trim removed 1 base at V and 1 base at J, leaving 5 bases unmatched. The CDR3 sequence is CASSLVVGLAGTDTQYF. CDR3 coding DNA: TGTGCCAGCAGTTTAGTGGTAGGACTAGCGGGCACAGATACGCAGTATTTT.

The chain has TRBV20-1 and TRBJ1-5, with D perhaps matching TRBD1 (5 bases). There are 15 residues in the CDR3. V lost 0 bases and J lost 3, with 12 bases in between. CDR1 and CDR2 from the germline V gene are DFQATT and SNEGSKA (reference sequence). The CDR3 nucleotides are TGCAGTGCTAGAGACCTAGACAGCCCCAATCAGCCCCAGCATTTT. It translates to CSARDLDSPNQPQHF.

About this clonotype: A clone one base away is much larger, so this may be a read error. The genes are TRBV20-1 and TRBJ2-5, with D possibly being TRBD2 (6 bases). The CDR3 sequence is 14 residues long. From germline, CDR1 is DFQATT and CDR2 SNEGSKA (reference sequence). CDR3 residues: CNARDLAIQETQYF. The CDR3 coding sequence is TGCAATGCTAGAGATCTAGCGATCCAAGAGACCCAGTACTTC.

The chain carries TRBV7-2 and TRBJ2-1; TRBD2 agrees at 8 bases. The CDR3 covers 15 residues. V gave up 1 base and J gave up 10 bases; unmatched junction bases: 9. Looked up from germline, CDR1 is SGHTA and CDR2 is FQGNSA. The CDR3 is CASSLVGGGYREQFF. DNA of the CDR3: TGTGCCAGCAGCTTAGTCGGGGGGGGCTATCGGGAGCAGTTCTTC.

The J gene is TRBJ2-7, the V gene TRBV28; TRBD1 matches 10 bases. Trimming at V came to 4 bases and at J to 2 bases, leaving 2 bases not matched to a gene. This CDR3 spans 14 amino acids. Germline values: CDR1 MDHEN, CDR2 SYDVKM. The DNA for the CDR3 is TGTGCCAGCAGTTCCGACAGGGGGCCCTACGAGCAGTACTTC. Translated, it gives CASSSDRGPYEQYF.

This clonotype was counted only a few times. V is TRBV12-3 or TRBV12-4 and J is TRBJ1-1; 7 bases fit TRBD1. Unmatched junction bases numbered 7, after V lost 6 bases and J lost 3 bases. The CDR3 is made up of 14 amino acids. Here the CDR3 reads CASRTGALYTEAFF. The CDR3 nucleotides are TGTGCCAGCAGAACAGGGGCCCTTTACACTGAAGCTTTCTTT.

The genes are TRBV11-1 and TRBJ2-1; perhaps TRBD1 as D (5 bases). With 4 bases removed from V and 10 bases from J, the gap between germline ends came to 32 bases. This CDR3 comprises 19 residues. Germline values: CDR1 SGHAT, CDR2 FQDESV (reference sequence). CDR3 coding DNA: TGTGCCAGCAGCTCACTGGGCTCTCCCGTCGGCGTATTAAGGGGCGAGCAGTTCTTC. It translates to CASSSLGSPVGVLRGEQFF.

This clonotype turned up a few times. This chain uses TRBV7-9 with TRBJ2-1; a weak D match, TRBD1 (6 bases). Trimming stripped 5 bases from V and 2 bases from J, with 13 bases between. The germline V gene encodes CDR1 SEHNR and CDR2 FQNEAQ (reference sequence). This CDR3 spans 15 amino acids. The DNA for the CDR3 is TGTGCCAGCAGCCTTGGTAGGGGGACCTACAATGAGCAGTTCTTC. Translated, it gives CASSLGRGTYNEQFF.

This clonotype was seen ten or more times. V usage is TRBV7-8 and J usage is TRBJ2-7, with D hard to call. CDR1 is SGHVS, CDR2 FQNEAQ, per germline. Trimming took off 1 base at V and 2 bases at J, with 6 bases between the two ends. This CDR3 is 13 amino acids long. The CDR3 coding sequence is TGTGCCAGCAGCTTAGGGCACACCTACGAGCAGTACTTC. Translating gives CASSLGHTYEQYF.

The chain carries TRBV12-3 or TRBV12-4 and TRBJ1-2, with unresolved D. This CDR3 region has 11 residues. Trimming took 5 bases from V and 8 from J, leaving 9 bases between them. The CDR3: CASSISGGYTF. DNA of the CDR3: TGTGCCAGCAGTATCAGTGGAGGCTACACCTTC.

This clonotype was recorded a few times. This chain joins TRBV2 and TRBJ1-5; TRBD1 aligns across 8 bases. The CDR3 extends over 13 amino acids. Germline CDR1 is SNHLY and CDR2 is FYNNEI. V lost 6 bases to trimming and J lost 7 bases; unmatched junction nucleotides: 5. The CDR3 reads CASRDGQGQPQHF. The CDR3 DNA is TGTGCCAGCAGAGACGGACAGGGCCAGCCCCAGCATTTT.

This clonotype has more than one count but fewer than ten. The genes are TRBV27 and TRBJ2-5, with D perhaps TRBD1 (6 bases). The CDR3 is 15 residues long. Germline V lookup: CDR1 MNHEY, CDR2 SMNVEV (reference sequence). Trimming took 5 bases from V and 2 from J, leaving 15 bases between them. CDR3 coding DNA: TGTGCCAGCAGTAACTCAGGGGCTCTTCAAGAGACCCAGTACTTC. Its protein product is CASSNSGALQETQYF.

The chain employs TRBV6-1 and TRBJ2-7, with 9 bases identical to TRBD1. CDR1 and CDR2 (germline): MNHNS, SASEGT. Trimming took 6 bases from V and 3 from J; bases not matched to a gene: 12. The CDR3 has 16 residues. CDR3 sequence: CASSHKQGADLYEQYF. The CDR3 bases are TGTGCCAGCAGCCATAAACAGGGGGCCGACCTCTACGAGCAGTACTTC.

The sample holds a few counts of this clonotype. The CDR3 here is CASSPGGGLAGVEQYF. CDR3 sequence (DNA): TGTGCCAGCAGCCCCGGAGGAGGACTAGCGGGAGTCGAGCAGTACTTC. The chain combines TRBV3-1 with TRBJ2-7, with 13 bases that match TRBD2. The V and J ends lost 4 bases and 6 bases, in that order; junction bases with no gene match: 9. Per the germline V gene, CDR1 is LGHDT and CDR2 is YNNKEL (reference sequence). The CDR3 consists of 16 residues.

This clonotype was seen a handful of times. The rearrangement links TRBV12-3 or TRBV12-4 to TRBJ2-7, with 10 bases fitting TRBD2. The CDR3 covers 13 residues. V trimming: 6 bases; J trimming: 4 bases; junction bases outside the gene matches: 3. The CDR3 sequence is CASRSSGRYEQYF. Here the CDR3 DNA reads TGTGCCAGCAGAAGTAGCGGGAGGTACGAGCAGTACTTC.

V gene TRBV5-1 combines with J gene TRBJ1-1; D remains unclear. This CDR3 comprises 14 residues. Trimming left V 4 bases short and J 2 bases short, with 12 bases between. CDR1 is SGHRS, CDR2 YFSETQ, per germline. Written as DNA, the CDR3 is TGCGCCAGCAGCATGCAAGGTTCCAACACTGAAGCTTTCTTT. Translating gives CASSMQGSNTEAFF.

This clonotype was counted only a few times. The rearrangement links TRBV12-3 or TRBV12-4 to TRBJ1-4; 9 bases fit TRBD1. V lost 4 bases and J lost 7; bases outside the gene matches: 7. The CDR3 extends over 15 amino acids. In nucleotides, the CDR3 is TGTGCCAGCAGTTCCGCCCGGGACAGGGCTGAAAAACTGTTTTTT. Translated: CASSSARDRAEKLFF.

The chain links TRBV7-7 to TRBJ2-1, with TRBD2 matching 13 bases. V lost 5 bases and J lost 7; bases outside the gene matches: 8. The CDR3 has 16 amino acids. In germline, CDR1 is SSHAT, CDR2 FNYEAQ (reference sequence). In nucleotides, the CDR3 is TGTGCCAGCAGCCAGGGACTAGCGGGGCGGGAAAATGAGCAGTTCTTC. It encodes CASSQGLAGRENEQFF.

This clonotype was counted a few times. The chain employs TRBV6-1 and TRBJ2-5, with 9 bases that match TRBD1. CDR1 is MNHNS and CDR2 is SASEGT in the germline V gene. J lost 4 bases, V lost 6 bases, and 9 bases had no gene match. The CDR3 is 15 residues long. The CDR3, as DNA: TGTGCCAGCAGCGGGACAGGGCGTGGTGGAGAGACCCAGTACTTC. Encoded protein: CASSGTGRGGETQYF.

The chain carries TRBV10-3 and TRBJ1-4, with a tentative D call TRBD1 (6 bases). V lost 8 bases, J lost 4 bases, and 23 bases lay in between. Looked up from germline, CDR1 is ENHRY and CDR2 is SYGVKD. CDR3 size: 17 residues. In DNA form, the CDR3 reads TGTGCCATCTCACGAAACTTCGCTGGACAGCGTAATGAAAAACTGTTTTTT. Protein product: CAISRNFAGQRNEKLFF.

This clonotype came up a few times. The genes are TRBV19 and TRBJ1-1; D is possibly TRBD1 (5 bases). Trimming cost V 4 bases and J 6 bases, with 12 bases left between them. The CDR3 loop spans 13 amino acids. CDR1 LNHDA and CDR2 SQIVND come from the germline V gene (reference sequence). The CDR3 region is CASSRNGGPEAFF. The CDR3, as DNA: TGTGCCAGTAGTAGGAACGGGGGACCTGAAGCTTTCTTT.

This clonotype was detected many times. This sequence joins TRBV5-1 and TRBJ2-2, with D tentatively TRBD1 or TRBD2 (5 bases each). Germline V gene sequence: CDR1 SGHRS, CDR2 YFSETQ. The CDR3 sequence is 15 residues long. Trimming pared 4 bases from V and 1 base from J, leaving 11 bases between. DNA of the CDR3: TGCGCCAGCAGCCCCGGGACCCTGAACACCGGGGAGCTGTTTTTT. This sequence encodes CASSPGTLNTGELFF.